This T cell receptor beta chain comes out of a study of blood T cells in healthy people across ages (dated by TCRdb to between 2014 and 2016). A note on the overall study: In model experiments, template switching captured roughly one uniquely barcoded TCR beta cDNA molecule for every two T cells. The study measured age-related changes in TCR beta repertoire diversity using deep sequencing normalized with unique cDNA molecular identifiers. The donors were split into four age groups: young (average about 16 years), middle-aged (around 40), aged (about 62) and long-lived (approximately 80). The study analyzed two additional independent replicas of 1 million unique cDNA reads from the same blood draw for two donors, one aged 18 to 30 and one aged 80 or older. Summary of the overall study and its limitations: Observed TCR beta diversity per million T cells fell roughly linearly with age, and a significant reduction was already apparent by age roughly 40. The CMV infection status of donors was not known, potentially confounding age-related changes in expanded clonotypes. Bulk unsorted PBMC profiling prevented conclusive comparison of naive and antigen-experienced compartments. A strong correlation was found between observed TCR beta diversity and the percentage of naive T cells measured by flow cytometry. Estimates of total diversity based on one million sequenced T cells were considered lower bounds and underestimates. Compared with the aged group, the long-lived group had more naive CD4+ T cells, fewer expanded clones and increased TCR diversity, a pattern suggesting age selection.

On this clonotype: The antigen it binds to is not known. No base quality values were provided; no much bigger clone lies one nucleotide off.

Systemically healthy Caucasian individuals from Russia, roughly 40 in total and aged roughly 6 to 100 years, were included as donors. Ten milliliters of peripheral blood were drawn from each donor into EDTA-treated Vacutainer tubes. PBMCs were isolated by Ficoll-Paque density-gradient centrifugation, with at least 6 million obtained per sample. Trizol reagent was used to extract total RNA from PBMCs, with at least 5 micrograms per sample. For every donor, an aliquot of PBMCs went through flow cytometry to measure the percentages of naive CD45RAhigh/CD27high T cells. The junction carries 18 bases between V and J, which are trimmed by 1 base and 6 bases respectively. The CDR3 covers 16 residues, taking in both the cysteine and the phenylalanine. Only the CDR3 DNA is retained, 48 bases long and in frame from the first base. Based on the germline V gene (reference sequence), the CDR1 and CDR2 sequences are SEHNR and FQNEAQ.

Library preparation employed 5' RACE. Sequencer: Illumina HiSeq 2500. A second 7 to 11 cycle PCR used a sample-barcoded 5' primer and a J-beta primer mix. Each TCR beta cDNA molecule received a unique molecular identifier from a template-switch 5' adaptor carrying 12 random nucleotides. Each sample yielded at least 2.5 million CDR3-containing paired-end reads. The Mint cDNA synthesis kit, primed by a TRBC-specific oligonucleotide, was used to synthesize first-strand cDNA from all RNA. After uracil-DNA glycosylase treatment, a first 18-cycle PCR used universal primers M1SS and BC2_uni_R on all cDNA. The paper's data handling went like this. For normalization, 1 million high-quality reads were randomly selected from each sample, with every read carrying a distinct molecular identifier. Reads with shared molecular identifiers were discarded instead of being binned into consensus sequences. CDR3 identification, clonotype clustering and error correction used MiTCR with a Q25 quality threshold and the strictest error-elimination algorithm. A nonparametric unseen species model with Euler transformation was used to estimate a lower bound on total TCR beta diversity. Clones were called with MiXCR by TCRdb after fastp trimmed the public reads at Q25, and only in-frame beta chains were retained. Rows are combined by CDR3 protein, so each entry shows the most common genes and DNA. In this record, the V and J calls reflect TCRdb's handling and not the investigators' own analysis. This sample gives a few hundred thousand distinct CDR3 sequences in total; about a quarter of them show up just once. 3.6% of the sample goes to the ten largest clones.

The same data also went into a second study, on T cells of mothers and their children. The second publication reports: Donors were nine systemically healthy Caucasian individuals: three mothers and their six children. cDNA synthesis used all of the extracted RNA, with roughly 1.5 ug of RNA in each 15 ul reaction. In the second PCR, the M1S primer introduced both the sample barcodes and 2-4 random nucleotides. Over 9.5 million TCR beta CDR3 reads were obtained for each mother, and 2.5 million to 3.5 million reads were obtained for each child. Thymic selection shapes the output of TCR recombination in a similar way in related and unrelated pairs, and inherited differences have a minor effect. Normalized repertoire overlap in related mother-child pairs was always slightly higher than in unrelated mother-child pairs, but the difference was never significant. No persistent microchimeric T cell clones were detected, at a sensitivity of 90 to 100 clones per million clonotypes. The study used deep NGS to compare TCR beta repertoires of mothers and children, seeking features distinguishing related mother-child pairs from unrelated individuals. The mean age was 40 +/- 4 years for the mothers and approximately 11 +/- 4 years for the children. After adapter ligation with NEBNext reagents, the libraries were sequenced on Illumina HiSeq 2000 with 100+100 nt paired-end reads. To avoid cross-contamination, the mother libraries and the child libraries were prepared a month apart and sequenced in separate runs. Between about 500,000 and 2,100,000 distinct TCR beta clonotypes were identified per donor. Naive TCR beta clonotypes were estimated from low-frequency clonotypes matched to each donor's FACS-determined naive share, without sorting.

The sample comprised blood. The receptor was isolated from a boy aged 2 to 10 in good health. The chain employs TRBV7-9 and TRBJ1-2; a tentative D match to TRBD1 spans 5 bases. At the DNA level, the sequence is TGTGCCAGCAGCTTAGGACTACAGACGGGGCGGAATGGCTACACCTTC. It is translated as CASSLGLQTGRNGYTF.